The 27 T cell receptor beta chains below come from one sample, sequenced in a study of technical replicates of blood from several donors. The table came from immunoSEQ multiplex PCR; TCRdb's copy has only in-frame clones and leaves some out. The repertoire holds 75,000 to 95,000 clones, with approximately 90% as singletons. The sample consisted of T cells isolated from PBMCs. These receptors were obtained from a human donor in good health.

The chain couples TRBV5-1 to TRBJ2-1, with 8 bases lining up with TRBD1. Germline V gives CDR1 SGHRS, CDR2 YFSETQ. The CDR3 covers 16 residues. Losses at the gene ends were 1 base for V and 0 bases for J; bases not matched to a gene: 3. The CDR3: CASSLRTGGSYNEQFF. DNA for the CDR3: TGCGCCAGCAGCTTGCGAACAGGGGGCTCCTACAATGAGCAGTTCTTC.

The genes are TRBV4-1 and TRBJ2-1; 9 bases align to TRBD2. Germline V gene data show CDR1 as MGHRA and CDR2 as YSYEKL. The CDR3 loop spans 17 amino acids. V lost 0 bases to trimming and J lost 5 bases; unmatched junction nucleotides: 8. The CDR3 sequence is CASSQDSPLAGNNEQFF. As DNA, the CDR3 is TGCGCCAGCAGCCAAGATAGTCCCCTAGCGGGAAACAATGAGCAGTTCTTC.

This clone came up a few times. The gene calls are TRBV5-1 and TRBJ1-1; 10 bases agree with TRBD1. CDR1 is SGHRS, CDR2 YFSETQ, per germline. The J segment lost 3 bases and the V segment lost 3 bases, leaving 8 bases of the junction unmatched. This CDR3 comprises 16 residues. The DNA of the CDR3 is TGCGCCAGCAGCTCCACCGGGACAGGGGTATACACTGAAGCTTTCTTT. Its protein is CASSSTGTGVYTEAFF.

The DNA of the CDR3 is TGTGCCAGCGCAGGGGATATGTACGAGCAGTACTTC. Translating gives CASAGDMYEQYF. The chain combines TRBV6-5 with TRBJ2-7, with TRBD1 as a possible D gene (6 bases). Per the germline V gene, CDR1 is MNHEY and CDR2 is SVGAGI. The CDR3 contains 12 residues. Trimming stripped 8 bases from V and 4 bases from J, with 12 bases between.

This clone was found a few times. J is TRBJ1-1 and V is TRBV30; 7 bases fit TRBD1. CDR1 is GTSNPN, CDR2 SVGIG, per germline (reference sequence). The CDR3 consists of 15 residues. J lost 3 bases, V lost 0 bases, and 7 bases had no gene match. CDR3 residues: CAWSVGGRRDTEAFF. The CDR3, as DNA: TGTGCCTGGAGTGTAGGGGGCAGGCGGGACACTGAAGCTTTCTTT.

The chain links TRBV5-8 to TRBJ2-5; weak D call: TRBD2 (5 bases). V was clipped by 0 bases and J by 7 bases, with 10 bases between them. The CDR3 covers 13 residues. Germline V CDR1 and CDR2: SGHTS, YDEGEE. CDR3 sequence (DNA): TGTGCCAGCAGCTTGGATGCCGGAGGGACCCAGTACTTC. Translated: CASSLDAGGTQYF.

The rearrangement joins TRBV5-1 to TRBJ2-5; TRBD2 aligns across 14 bases. V was clipped by 2 bases and J by 5 bases; unmatched bases: 5. This CDR3 region has 16 residues. CDR1 is SGHRS and CDR2 is YFSETQ in the germline V gene. The CDR3 protein is CASSFGTSGRGETQYF. The CDR3, as DNA: TGCGCCAGCAGCTTCGGGACTAGCGGGAGAGGGGAGACCCAGTACTTC.

The V and J genes are TRBV29-1 and TRBJ2-1; 10 positions agree with TRBD2. The CDR3 is 14 residues long. V lost 4 bases to trimming and J lost 9 bases; unmatched junction nucleotides: 9. The germline V gene encodes CDR1 SQVTM and CDR2 ANQGSEA. The CDR3 here is CSVVLAGVVSEQFF. In DNA form, the CDR3 reads TGCAGCGTTGTCCTAGCGGGAGTGGTAAGTGAGCAGTTCTTC.

This clone has just one count. The rearrangement links TRBV14 to TRBJ2-7, with D possibly being TRBD2 (6 bases). V gave up 1 base and J gave up 3 bases, with 16 bases separating them. This CDR3 is built from 16 residues. Germline V gene sequence: CDR1 SGHDN, CDR2 FVKESK. CDR3 region: CASSQGGFDGSYEQYF. In DNA form, the CDR3 reads TGTGCCAGCAGCCAAGGTGGGTTTGACGGGAGCTACGAGCAGTACTTC.

This sequence joins TRBV7-3 and TRBJ2-5; TRBD2 matches at 8 bases. Germline lookup yields CDR1 SGHTA and CDR2 FQGTGA. The V segment lost 4 bases and the J segment 9 bases; nucleotides outside the gene matches: 16. CDR3 length: 16 amino acids. CDR3: CASSSTPSGGPGAQYF. DNA for the CDR3: TGTGCCAGCAGCTCCACCCCCAGCGGGGGTCCCGGGGCCCAGTACTTC. The variable domain in full, completed from reference TRBV7-3 and TRBJ2-5, reads GAGVSQTPSNKVTEKGKYVELRCDPISGHTALYWYRQSLGQGPEFLIYFQGTGAADDSGLPNDRFFAVRPEGSVSTLKIQRTERGDSAVYLCASSSTPSGGPGAQYFGPGTRLLVL.

V is TRBV7-9 and J is TRBJ2-7; perhaps TRBD1 as D (6 bases). The CDR3 is 15 amino acids. Between the trimmed V and J ends, which lost 5 bases and 4 bases, there was a span of 18 bases. Germline V gene sequence: CDR1 SEHNR, CDR2 FQNEAQ (reference sequence). The CDR3 nucleotides read TGTGCCAGCAGCCCGTGGACAGAGAAAGGGTACGAGCAGTACTTC. This encodes CASSPWTEKGYEQYF.

Details on this clone: The same CDR3 can be traced to other DNA sequences in this sample. This sequence joins TRBV4-1 and TRBJ2-1; tentatively, D is TRBD1 (5 bases). Germline V gives CDR1 MGHRA, CDR2 YSYEKL. CDR3 size: 17 residues. Trimming removed 0 bases at V and 0 bases at J, with 12 bases between. This chain's CDR3 is CASSQDRARSSYNEQFF. Written as DNA, the CDR3 is TGCGCCAGCAGCCAAGACAGGGCCAGGAGCTCCTACAATGAGCAGTTCTTC.

This chain connects TRBV10-1 to TRBJ2-1, with D possibly TRBD1 on 6 matching bases. The V gene lost 0 bases and the J gene lost 5 bases, with 11 bases spanning the gap. Per germline, CDR1 WNHNN and CDR2 SYGVQD (reference sequence). This CDR3 spans 15 amino acids. In DNA, the CDR3 is TGCGCCAGCAGTGAGTCGAGTGAGGGGGACAATGAGCAGTTCTTC. Its translation: CASSESSEGDNEQFF.

This sequence joins TRBV5-1 and TRBJ2-7; 9 positions match TRBD2. Looked up from germline, CDR1 is SGHRS and CDR2 is YFSETQ. The CDR3 spans 16 residues. The trim removed 3 bases at V and 5 bases at J, leaving 12 bases unmatched. The CDR3 protein is CASSSQAGTSNHEQYF. The DNA of the CDR3 is TGCGCCAGCAGCTCCCAAGCCGGGACTAGCAACCACGAGCAGTACTTC.

J is TRBJ2-5 and V is TRBV28; D is perhaps TRBD1 (5 bases). The germline CDR1 and CDR2 sequences are MDHEN and SYDVKM. This CDR3 contains 13 residues. V lost 7 bases and J 3 bases, leaving 12 bases between the germline ends. This CDR3 reads CASNGAQEETQYF. CDR3 in DNA: TGTGCCAGCAATGGGGCACAAGAAGAGACCCAGTACTTC.

This chain joins TRBV5-1 and TRBJ1-2, with D perhaps TRBD1 (5 bases). The germline CDR1 and CDR2 sequences are SGHRS and YFSETQ. V dropped 0 bases and J dropped 8 bases, with 17 bases sitting between them. The CDR3 runs 15 residues. CDR3 DNA: TGCGCCAGCAGCTTGGTCCCGGGGGGAGGGCAAGGCTACACCTTC. It codes for CASSLVPGGGQGYTF.

V is TRBV6-5 and J is TRBJ1-2, with 9 bases fitting TRBD1. V gave up 4 bases and J gave up 7 bases; unmatched junction bases: 7. CDR3 length: 14 residues. Germline CDR1 MNHEY, CDR2 SVGAGI. CDR3 residues: CASSSGTGIRGYTF. In DNA, the CDR3 is TGTGCCAGCAGTTCCGGGACAGGGATTCGTGGCTACACCTTC.

This clone was seen a single time. The V gene is TRBV7-9, the J gene TRBJ2-5; D is possibly TRBD1 (6 bases). CDR3 length: 14 amino acids. Germline lookup yields CDR1 SEHNR and CDR2 FQNEAQ (reference sequence). The germline V and J ends were trimmed by 1 base and 2 bases, with 8 bases remaining between them. The chain's CDR3 is CASSLVGTQETQYF. The CDR3 DNA sequence: TGTGCCAGCAGCTTAGTGGGGACACAAGAGACCCAGTACTTC.

This chain links TRBV5-1 with TRBJ2-3; TRBD2 matches 11 bases. This CDR3 is 16 amino acids long. Per germline, CDR1 SGHRS and CDR2 YFSETQ. Unmatched junction bases numbered 5, after V lost 3 bases and J lost 2 bases. This CDR3 is CASSSGTSGLTDTQYF. The CDR3 region has the DNA TGCGCCAGCAGCTCAGGGACTAGCGGCCTCACAGATACGCAGTATTTT. The full variable domain, rest sourced from reference TRBV5-1 and TRBJ2-3, is KAGVTQTPRYLIKTRGQQVTLSCSPISGHRSVSWYQQTPGQGLQFLFEYFSETQRNKGNFPGRFSGRQFSNSRSEMNVSTLELGDSALYLCASSSGTSGLTDTQYFGPGTRLTVL.

The chain is built from TRBV5-1 and TRBJ2-5; TRBD1 agrees at 7 bases. Germline V lookup: CDR1 SGHRS, CDR2 YFSETQ. V lost 4 bases, J lost 4 bases, and 7 bases stayed unmatched. The CDR3 extends over 14 amino acids. The CDR3 nucleotides read TGCGCCAGCAGCCGAAGGACAGGAAGAGAGACCCAGTACTTC. Translated: CASSRRTGRETQYF.

This chain uses TRBV7-9 with TRBJ1-1; D perhaps matches TRBD1 (5 bases). The CDR3 covers 12 residues. Germline CDR1 is SEHNR and CDR2 is FQNEAQ (reference sequence). The V end lost 0 bases, the J end lost 10 bases, and 9 bases lay between the germline ends. The CDR3 reads CASSLAGAGAFF. The DNA for the CDR3 is TGTGCCAGCAGCTTAGCAGGGGCTGGAGCTTTCTTT.

The CDR3 nucleotides are TGTGCCAGCAGCTTACCTAAGGGCCTAGCGGGATCCGACAATGAGCAGTTCTTC. It encodes CASSLPKGLAGSDNEQFF. V gene TRBV7-8 combines with J gene TRBJ2-1, with 9 bases that match TRBD2. Germline lookup yields CDR1 SGHVS and CDR2 FQNEAQ. This CDR3 is 18 amino acids long. Unmatched junction bases numbered 13, after V lost 2 bases and J lost 5 bases.

The V call is TRBV28, the J call TRBJ2-5; 9 nucleotides line up with TRBD1. CDR1 MDHEN and CDR2 SYDVKM come from the germline V gene. After removal of 8 bases from V and 7 bases from J, the junction contained 8 bases not matched to a gene. This CDR3 comprises 13 residues. The CDR3 sequence is CASQQGAPGTQYF. For the CDR3, the DNA is TGTGCCAGCCAACAGGGGGCACCAGGGACCCAGTACTTC.

The genes are TRBV2 and TRBJ2-7, with 7 bases that match TRBD1. The V and J ends lost 5 bases and 1 base, in that order; junction bases with no gene match: 8. Germline-derived CDR1 and CDR2 are SNHLY and FYNNEI. The CDR3 has 15 residues. The CDR3 nucleotides are TGTGCCAGCAGTTGGAACCGACAGGGATCCTACGAGCAGTACTTC. Its translation is CASSWNRQGSYEQYF.

The chain uses TRBV15 and TRBJ1-1; the D is unclear. The CDR3 is made up of 14 amino acids. Trimming removed 5 bases from V and 8 bases from J, with 18 bases in between. Germline CDR1 and CDR2: LNHNV and YYDKDF (reference sequence). The CDR3 DNA is TGTGCCACCAGCTCCCCCTTGGTTTATCAGGAAGCTTTCTTT. Translation: CATSSPLVYQEAFF.

This sequence joins TRBV9 and TRBJ1-6; TRBD1 might be the D (5 bases). The V gene lost 4 bases and the J gene lost 4 bases, with 18 bases spanning the gap. There are 17 residues in the CDR3. CDR1 and CDR2 (germline): SGDLS, YYNGEE. The CDR3 coding sequence is TGTGCCAGCAGCCCTGGGGGAGGGTCCTTTTATAATTCACCCCTCCACTTT. Its translation is CASSPGGGSFYNSPLHF.

As to this clone: The same CDR3 also results from other DNA sequences found in this sample. This sequence joins TRBV5-1 and TRBJ1-3; D perhaps matches TRBD1 (5 bases). V was clipped by 1 base and J by 3 bases, with 8 bases between them. Germline CDR1 SGHRS, CDR2 YFSETQ. CDR3 length equals 14 residues. CDR3 region: CASSLTGYGNTIYF. CDR3 DNA sequence: TGCGCCAGCAGCTTGACAGGCTATGGAAACACCATATATTTT.